These 8 T cell receptor beta chains originate from one sample sequenced in a study of OX40 agonist ivuxolimab in advanced cancers. TCRdb's table, derived via immunoSEQ multiplex PCR, lists solely in-frame clones and lacks some. The repertoire has roughly 48,000 clones, 75% to 85% of them found once; the top ten carry approximately 1%. Sequencing used CD4+ or CD8+ T cells sorted from blood, obtained in a trial of the OX40 agonist ivuxolimab. All receptors derive from an adult with an advanced solid tumor such as melanoma, head and neck, liver or kidney cancer.

This clone was counted a single time. The chain joins TRBV9 to TRBJ1-3, with 8 positions matching TRBD1. Germline V gene sequence: CDR1 SGDLS, CDR2 YYNGEE. After removal of 0 bases from V and 4 bases from J, the junction contained 9 bases not matched to a gene. This CDR3 comprises 17 residues. The CDR3 nucleotides are TGTGCCAGCAGCGTAGGTGCAGGGGGCGAGTCCGGAAACACCATATATTTT. It is translated as CASSVGAGGESGNTIYF.

The chain recombines TRBV2 with TRBJ2-5; D is possibly TRBD1 (6 bases). The CDR3 spans 15 residues. With 7 bases removed from V and 2 bases from J, the gap between germline ends came to 17 bases. CDR1 is SNHLY, CDR2 FYNNEI, per germline. CDR3 nucleotide sequence: TGTGCCAGCACGAGAGGGAAGGGGGTTCAAGAGACCCAGTACTTC. Amino acids: CASTRGKGVQETQYF. The complete variable domain, with remaining parts taken from reference TRBV2 and TRBJ2-5, reads EPEVTQTPSHQVTQMGQEVILRCVPISNHLYFYWYRQILGQKVEFLVSFYNNEISEKSEIFDDQFSVERPDGSNFTLKIRSTKLEDSAMYFCASTRGKGVQETQYFGPGTRLLVL.

This clone was picked up a small number of times. The chain is built from TRBV4-2 and TRBJ2-7; D not certain. Trimming took off 0 bases at V and 6 bases at J, with 12 bases between the two ends. CDR3 length: 14 residues. The V gene's germline CDR1 is LGHNA and CDR2 YNFKEQ. CDR3: CASSQDPGLGEQYF. Here the CDR3 DNA reads TGTGCCAGCAGCCAAGATCCGGGCCTGGGCGAGCAGTACTTC.

The chain combines TRBV7-2 with TRBJ2-3; D gene unclear. V lost 0 bases to trimming and J lost 5 bases, with 9 bases between them. CDR3 length equals 14 residues. Germline lookup yields CDR1 SGHTA and CDR2 FQGNSA. The CDR3 bases are TGTGCCAGCAGCTTAGCACGGTCAGAAGATACGCAGTATTTT. It specifies CASSLARSEDTQYF.

The chain recombines TRBV6-5 with TRBJ2-3; the D is unclear. This CDR3 region has 14 residues. The V end was cut by 7 bases, the J end by 0 bases, with 11 bases between. Germline V CDR1 and CDR2: MNHEY, SVGAGI. The chain's CDR3 is CASNRARSTDTQYF. CDR3 nucleotide sequence: TGTGCCAGCAATAGAGCGAGGAGCACAGATACGCAGTATTTT.

This chain connects TRBV6-7 to TRBJ2-7; either TRBD1 or TRBD2 may supply D (6 bases each). TRBV6-7 falls under the ORF class, with uncertain function. Trimming removed 3 bases at V and 5 bases at J, with 8 bases between. This CDR3 spans 12 amino acids. The CDR3 nucleotides are TGTGCCAGCAGTTATGGGGGGCACGAGCAGTACTTC. This sequence encodes CASSYGGHEQYF.

The chain joins TRBV6-5 to TRBJ1-5; a weak D match, TRBD1 (6 bases). The CDR3 extends over 14 amino acids. The germline CDR1 and CDR2 sequences are MNHEY and SVGAGI. Between the trimmed V and J ends, which lost 2 bases and 6 bases, there was a span of 11 bases. DNA of the CDR3: TGTGCCAGCAGTTACAGGGGGGGCGGTCAGCCCCAGCATTTT. This sequence encodes CASSYRGGGQPQHF.

The rearrangement links TRBV7-6 to TRBJ2-7, with a possible D match to TRBD1 (5 bases). The ends were cut back, 1 base at V and 2 bases at J, with 12 bases in the middle. This CDR3 contains 15 residues. Germline loops: CDR1 SGHVS, CDR2 FNYEAQ. The CDR3 region is CASSLGQGIPYEQYF. CDR3 bases: TGTGCCAGCAGCTTAGGGCAGGGTATACCCTACGAGCAGTACTTC.